These 14 T cell receptor beta chains originate from one sample sequenced in a study of T cells in Graves' hyperthyroidism and ophthalmopathy. Amplification of TCR beta CDR3 regions was performed using RNA transcripts as template. The HTBI primer set drove a first-round RT-PCR of the TCR CDR3. TCRdb called the multiplex PCR reads again in MiXCR, with one record for every CDR3 protein. The sample has about 500,000 distinct CDR3 sequences, about a sixth seen once. The specimen sequenced was blood. Receptor source: a woman aged 18-30 years with Graves' ophthalmopathy.

In this sample, this clonotype turned up many times. The chain combines TRBV28 with TRBJ1-4, with 10 bases fitting TRBD1. V lost 7 bases and J lost 11; bases outside the gene matches: 13. The V gene's germline CDR1 is MDHEN and CDR2 SYDVKM. This CDR3 contains 15 residues. DNA for the CDR3: TGTGCCAGCATCTTAAGGCGGACAGGGGGGGAGAAACTGTTTTTT. It specifies CASILRRTGGEKLFF.

This clonotype was observed a handful of times. The J gene is TRBJ2-6, the V gene TRBV12-3 or TRBV12-4, with D maybe TRBD1 (6 bases). Trimming removed 4 bases at V and 0 bases at J, with 16 bases between. The CDR3 runs to 18 residues. The CDR3 spells CASSSPGHHFSGANVLTF. DNA of the CDR3: TGTGCCAGCAGTTCCCCGGGACACCATTTCTCTGGGGCCAACGTCCTGACTTTC.

This clonotype was picked up a small number of times. V gene TRBV20-1 combines with J gene TRBJ1-3; possibly TRBD1 for D (5 bases). Between the trimmed V and J ends, which lost 5 bases and 3 bases, there was a span of 14 bases. CDR3 length equals 14 residues. Germline V gene lookup returns CDR1 DFQATT and CDR2 SNEGSKA (reference sequence). The CDR3 DNA follows: TGCAGTGCTTTCGGGGGGGGGTATGGAAACACCATATATTTT. It specifies CSAFGGGYGNTIYF.

The V and J genes are TRBV15 and TRBJ1-2; 10 positions match TRBD1. The CDR3 loop spans 14 amino acids. The V segment lost 1 base and the J segment 7 bases; nucleotides outside the gene matches: 3. Per the germline V gene, CDR1 is LNHNV and CDR2 is YYDKDF (reference sequence). The CDR3 region has the DNA TGTGCCACCAGCAGAGGAAGGGACAGGGGTGGCTACACCTTC. Protein sequence: CATSRGRDRGGYTF.

Comment on this clonotype: It may be a read error: a sequence one base away is much more abundant. The V and J genes are TRBV18 and TRBJ1-1, with D perhaps matching TRBD1 (5 bases). Trimming cost V 8 bases and J 0 bases, with 10 bases left between them. This CDR3 has 13 amino acids. Germline V gives CDR1 KGHSH, CDR2 LQKENI. CDR3 residues: CASATDLNTEAFF. CDR3 in DNA: TGTGCCAGCGCGACAGATTTGAACACTGAAGCTTTCTTT.

This clonotype has at least ten counts. The gene calls are TRBV9 and TRBJ2-3, with 10 bases that match TRBD2. CDR3 length: 16 residues. Germline V CDR1 and CDR2: SGDLS, YYNGEE. Trimming at V came to 3 bases and at J to 6 bases, leaving 10 bases not matched to a gene. Here the CDR3 DNA reads TGTGCCAGCAGCGACGGATCTAGCGGGAGCGTTGATACGCAGTATTTT. Amino acid sequence: CASSDGSSGSVDTQYF. Full variable domain (missing parts from reference TRBV9 and TRBJ2-3): DSGVTQTPKHLITATGQRVTLRCSPRSGDLSVYWYQQSLDQGLQFLIQYYNGEERAKGNILERFSAQQFPDLHSELNLSSLELGDSALYFCASSDGSSGSVDTQYFGPGTRLTVL.

The sample holds a few counts of this clonotype. The rearrangement links TRBV7-2 to TRBJ2-7, with TRBD2 matching over 10 bases. CDR3 length equals 16 residues. V lost 5 bases to trimming and J lost 5 bases; unmatched junction nucleotides: 12. Per germline, CDR1 SGHTA and CDR2 FQGNSA. CDR3 sequence reads: CASSLTGTSVPNEQYF. DNA for the CDR3: TGTGCCAGCAGCCTGACCGGGACTAGCGTTCCCAACGAGCAGTACTTC.

The sample holds many counts of this clonotype. The V gene is TRBV5-5, the J gene TRBJ1-5; D remains ambiguous. The CDR3 covers 15 residues. CDR1 is SGHKS, CDR2 YYEKEE, per germline (reference sequence). V lost 4 bases and J 4 bases, leaving 15 bases between the germline ends. The CDR3 nucleotides read TGTGCCAGCAGCCTTCAAGCGGGGTTTAATCAGCCCCAGCATTTT. Its translation: CASSLQAGFNQPQHF.

The sample holds a few counts of this clonotype. The CDR3: CASSFLRADTGELFF. CDR3 nucleotide sequence: TGTGCCAGCAGTTTCCTCAGGGCGGACACCGGGGAGCTGTTTTTT. This rearrangement joins TRBV28 to TRBJ2-2, with D perhaps TRBD1 (5 bases). Looked up from germline, CDR1 is MDHEN and CDR2 is SYDVKM. This CDR3 comprises 15 residues. V lost 3 bases, J lost 3 bases, and 11 bases lay in between.

This clonotype was seen repeatedly, ten times or more. V is TRBV5-1 and J is TRBJ2-1, with 9 bases aligning to TRBD2. This CDR3 is built from 14 residues. The trim removed 2 bases at V and 4 bases at J, leaving 1 base unmatched. Germline loops: CDR1 SGHRS, CDR2 YFSETQ. In DNA, the CDR3 is TGCGCCAGCAGCTTAACTAGCGGGTACAATGAGCAGTTCTTC. This encodes CASSLTSGYNEQFF.

The table lists this clonotype with many counts. The V and J genes are TRBV2 and TRBJ2-3, with D uncertain. The germline V and J ends were trimmed by 3 bases and 4 bases, with 2 bases remaining between them. The germline gives CDR1 SNHLY, CDR2 FYNNEI. This CDR3 is 11 amino acids long. The CDR3 protein is CASSEADTQYF. The CDR3 region has the DNA TGTGCCAGCAGTGAGGCAGATACGCAGTATTTT. The full variable domain, rest sourced from reference TRBV2 and TRBJ2-3, is EPEVTQTPSHQVTQMGQEVILRCVPISNHLYFYWYRQILGQKVEFLVSFYNNEISEKSEIFDDQFSVERPDGSNFTLKIRSTKLEDSAMYFCASSEADTQYFGPGTRLTVL.

The chain employs TRBV5-1 and TRBJ2-7; 12 bases align to TRBD2. This CDR3 spans 16 amino acids. The V gene's germline CDR1 is SGHRS and CDR2 YFSETQ. V was clipped by 4 bases and J by 2 bases; unmatched bases: 7. CDR3 protein: CASSPELAGGTYEQYF. Written as DNA, the CDR3 is TGCGCCAGCAGCCCGGAACTAGCGGGGGGAACCTACGAGCAGTACTTC.

This clonotype was observed many times. V and J are TRBV28 and TRBJ1-1; D is unclear. V dropped 8 bases and J dropped 1 base, with 8 bases sitting between them. Germline V gene sequence: CDR1 MDHEN, CDR2 SYDVKM. The CDR3 runs 12 residues. The CDR3 DNA reads TGTGCCAGCCTCGGTGGGAACACTGAAGCTTTCTTT. Amino acids: CASLGGNTEAFF.

This clonotype was counted a few times. The V call is TRBV7-9, the J call TRBJ1-3; 7 nucleotides align to TRBD1. J gave up 4 bases and V 4 bases, and 1 base lay outside the gene matches. Germline loops: CDR1 SEHNR, CDR2 FQNEAQ (reference sequence). The CDR3 has 13 residues. The DNA for the CDR3 is TGTGCCAGCAGCTGGACAGGCGGAAACACCATATATTTT. Protein: CASSWTGGNTIYF. Looking up the rest from reference TRBV7-9 and TRBJ1-3 gives the full variable domain: DTGVSQNPRHKITKRGQNVTFRCDPISEHNRLYWYRQTLGQGPEFLTYFQNEAQLEKSRLLSDRFSAERPKGSFSTLEIQRTEQGDSAMYLCASSWTGGNTIYFGEGSWLTVV.